The count of the clone carrying this TCR beta chain is one. This record comes from a study of blood T cell repertoires in COVID-19. Study-wide background: From T cells, B-cell-depleted T cells, or PBMCs came the material, which was cDNA or gDNA.

Here immunoSEQ multiplex PCR was the method, and the copy in TCRdb shows in-frame clones only, minus some. Here the sample spans about 80,000 clones, approximately 78% being singletons. CDR1 LNHDA and CDR2 SQIVND come from the germline V gene (reference sequence). The CDR3 totals 15 residues. V was trimmed by 6 bases and J by 4 bases, leaving 18 bases between them. Source material: peripheral blood. This chain joins TRBV19 and TRBJ1-1, with D possibly being TRBD1 (6 bases). This clonotype was sampled from a woman between 65 and 79 years old with acute or convalescent COVID-19. The CDR3 bases are TGTGCCAGTAGCCCCGGCCAGGGGTCGGTCACTGAAGCTTTCTTT. Translation: CASSPGQGSVTEAFF.